This T cell receptor (beta chain) was observed in a study of blood T cell repertoires in COVID-19. Sequencing was performed with immunoSEQ multiplex PCR; in TCRdb, only in-frame clones are kept and a portion is missing. The sample contains roughly 380,000 clones, about four fifths of which appear only once. Trimming at V came to 2 bases and at J to 1 base, leaving 4 bases not matched to a gene. This CDR3 spans 16 amino acids. Germline V gene sequence: CDR1 MGHRA, CDR2 YSYEKL. The sequencing sample was made of peripheral blood. J is TRBJ2-2 and V is TRBV4-1; 7 bases fit TRBD1. The TCR was taken from a human donor with acute or convalescent COVID-19. The donor label of this sample is uncertain. The CDR3 bases are TGCGCCAGCAGCCAATGGACAGGCTGGAACACCGGGGAGCTGTTTTTT. Protein sequence: CASSQWTGWNTGELFF.